This TCR beta chain is drawn from a study of identical twins. TCRdb re-called the 5' RACE reads through MiXCR, storing one row per CDR3 protein. This table holds about 520,000 distinct CDR3 sequences, less than 25% found once. The sample also formed part of further work on T cells expressing NK-cell markers. That paper notes: An anti-gamma-delta TCR antibody confined sorting to alpha-beta TCR T cells across several of the experiments. In a handful of donors, dominant CD3+CD56+NKG2C+ clones formed about 1.0-8% of CD8+ cells. In a handful of donors, dominant clonotypes made up about 28.3-60.1% of CD3+CD56-NKG2C+ cells.

The TCR originated in a woman aged 18-29 years in good health. The sequencing sample was made of CD4+ T cells sorted from blood.

CDR3 residues: CASSVGAGTEAFF. The CDR3 nucleotides are TGTGCCAGCAGTGTAGGGGCAGGGACTGAAGCTTTCTTT. The rearrangement uses TRBV6-1 and TRBJ1-1; TRBD1 might be the D (5 bases). V gave up 4 bases and J gave up 5 bases, with 11 bases separating them. Germline values: CDR1 MNHNS, CDR2 SASEGT. The length of the CDR3 is 13 residues.